The text below deals with one T cell receptor beta chain. The data were obtained in a study of blood T cell repertoires in COVID-19. Study overall: Whether acute or convalescent, the COVID-19 samples came from the United States, Italy and Spain. In each case, the material was cDNA or gDNA derived from T cells, B-cell-depleted T cells, or PBMCs.

Some clones are missing from TCRdb's copy, which holds only in-frame ones; the method was immunoSEQ multiplex PCR. The sample comprises 150,000 to 200,000 clones, approximately 80% of which are singletons, and less than 15% rests with the top ten. The sample consisted of peripheral blood. The TCR originated in a woman of 80 years or more with COVID-19, enrolled during active disease.

The CDR3 region has the DNA TGCGCCAGCAGCTTGTGGGACAGGGTGAACACTGAAGCTTTCTTT. It yields the protein CASSLWDRVNTEAFF. This chain joins TRBV5-1 and TRBJ1-1; 9 bases align to TRBD1. CDR3 length equals 15 residues. J lost 0 bases, V lost 1 base, and 1 base had no gene match. Looked up from germline, CDR1 is SGHRS and CDR2 is YFSETQ.